These T cell receptor beta chains were read from a single sample in a study of cytomegalovirus exposure and HLA in healthy donors. The method was immunoSEQ multiplex PCR; TCRdb's version includes in-frame clones alone and lacks a portion of them. Seen here are about 120,000 clones, roughly four fifths observed once, and the top ten hold 1.3%. The specimen was PBMCs. These receptors came from a woman in her twenties or thirties in good health and CMV-seronegative. The CDR3 runs from the conserved cysteine through the conserved F or W. The order of the fields is D gene, J gene, clone size, V gene, CDR3 protein, CDR3 DNA. D genes are given only for firm matches. Clone size is stated in some rows and not others, as once, few, many or a class when expanded.

TRBD2,TRBJ2-7,.,TRBV30,CAWSRLAGANSYEQYF,TGTGCCTGGAGTCGTCTAGCGGGAGCCAACTCCTACGAGCAGTACTTC
.,TRBJ1-3,.,TRBV28,CASSLPPGAGNTIYF,TGTGCCAGCAGTTTACCGCCAGGGGCTGGAAACACCATATATTTT
TRBD1,TRBJ1-5,.,TRBV15,CATSTRTGVDQPQHF,TGTGCCACCAGCACCCGGACAGGGGTCGATCAGCCCCAGCATTTT
.,TRBJ1-1,.,TRBV4-2,CASSDAVRGNTEAFF,TGTGCCAGCAGCGACGCCGTTCGAGGGAACACTGAAGCTTTCTTT
TRBD1,TRBJ1-6,.,TRBV5-3,CARSPGQGGSPLHF,TGTGCCAGAAGCCCGGGACAGGGAGGTTCACCCCTCCACTTT
.,TRBJ2-3,.,TRBV28,CASSPFRSSTDTQYF,TGTGCCAGCAGCCCCTTTCGGTCCAGCACAGATACGCAGTATTTT
TRBD1,TRBJ2-5,few,TRBV5-1,CASRLTWTGDQETQYF,TGCGCCAGCAGATTGACCTGGACAGGGGACCAAGAGACCCAGTACTTC
.,TRBJ1-2,.,TRBV30,CAWRYVGPFGYTF,TGTGCCTGGAGGTACGTGGGGCCTTTCGGCTACACCTTC
TRBD1,TRBJ1-1,.,TRBV7-9,CASSLAEGGSEAFF,TGTGCCAGCAGCTTAGCGGAAGGGGGCAGTGAAGCTTTCTTT
.,TRBJ2-5,.,TRBV27,CASSSKWTAGETQYF,TGTGCCAGCAGTTCTAAGTGGACAGCCGGAGAGACCCAGTACTTC
.,TRBJ2-1,.,TRBV6-5,CASSYLQAQGNEQFF,TGTGCCAGCAGTTACCTCCAGGCTCAGGGGAATGAGCAGTTCTTC
.,TRBJ1-2,.,TRBV2,CASSGQRGYTF,TGTGCCAGCAGTGGACAGAGGGGCTACACCTTC
.,TRBJ1-1,.,TRBV7-3,CASSLMGSTTEAFF,TGTGCCAGCAGCTTAATGGGCAGTACCACTGAAGCTTTCTTT
TRBD2,TRBJ2-5,.,TRBV7-6,CASSTAEGGPVETQYF,TGTGCCAGCAGCACCGCGGAGGGAGGGCCAGTGGAGACCCAGTACTTC
TRBD1,TRBJ1-1,.,TRBV6-1,CASSVDRGTEAFF,TGTGCCAGCAGTGTGGACAGGGGCACTGAAGCTTTCTTT
TRBD2,TRBJ2-5,.,TRBV30,CAWTTGPASGIQETQYF,TGTGCCTGGACCACGGGCCCCGCTAGCGGGATTCAAGAGACCCAGTACTTC
.,TRBJ1-1,once,TRBV6-5,CASRDGTWGEAFF,TGTGCCAGCAGGGACGGGACATGGGGGGAAGCTTTCTTT
TRBD1,TRBJ2-1,few,TRBV9,CASSVTGLNEQFF,TGTGCCAGCAGCGTGACAGGGTTAAATGAGCAGTTCTTC
.,TRBJ2-5,.,TRBV7-2,CASSFPAGQGDRETQYF,TGTGCCAGCAGCTTCCCCGCGGGGCAGGGGGATAGGGAGACCCAGTACTTC
.,TRBJ1-1,.,TRBV5-4,CASSLWNTEAFF,TGTGCCAGCAGTTTATGGAACACTGAAGCTTTCTTT
.,TRBJ1-2,.,TRBV29-1,CSISAGVGYGYTF,TGCAGCATTAGCGCGGGGGTGGGGTATGGCTACACCTTC
TRBD1,TRBJ1-4,.,TRBV5-1,CASSGGTGYEKLFF,TGCGCCAGCAGCGGCGGGACAGGGTATGAAAAACTGTTTTTT
TRBD2,TRBJ2-3,.,TRBV4-2,CASSQEYKRGRTDTQYF,TGTGCCAGCAGCCAAGAGTATAAGCGGGGGCGCACAGATACGCAGTATTTT
.,TRBJ2-7,.,TRBV30,CAWSGGLRNEQYF,TGTGCCTGGAGTGGAGGCTTGAGGAACGAGCAGTACTTC
.,TRBJ2-7,once,TRBV7-9,CASSLVSYEQYF,TGTGCCAGCAGCTTAGTCAGTTACGAGCAGTACTTC
TRBD1,TRBJ1-4,.,TRBV30,CAWSPGQATNEKLFF,TGTGCCTGGAGTCCGGGACAGGCAACTAATGAAAAACTGTTTTTT
TRBD2,TRBJ2-1,.,TRBV5-1,CASSLGGLASEQFF,TGCGCCAGCAGCTTGGGAGGACTAGCTAGTGAGCAGTTCTTC
TRBD1,TRBJ2-7,.,TRBV6-1,CASSAGDSTTYEQYF,TGTGCCAGCAGTGCAGGGGACAGTACCACCTACGAGCAGTACTTC
.,TRBJ1-5,.,TRBV4-2,CASSQDYGTGGGNQPQHF,TGTGCCAGCAGCCAAGATTATGGGACGGGGGGTGGGAATCAGCCCCAGCATTTT
TRBD1,TRBJ1-3,.,TRBV11-2,CASSTRDSGFSGNTIYF,TGTGCCAGCAGCACTCGGGACAGTGGATTCTCTGGAAACACCATATATTTT
.,TRBJ1-1,.,TRBV5-5,CASSQTGNEAFF,TGTGCCAGCAGCCAAACCGGGAACGAAGCTTTCTTT
.,TRBJ2-6,few,TRBV9,CASSVVGKTSGANVLTF,TGTGCCAGCAGCGTAGTAGGCAAGACTTCTGGGGCCAACGTCCTGACTTTC
.,TRBJ1-6,.,TRBV7-9,CASSLALSDNSPLHF,TGTGCCAGCAGCTTAGCGCTTTCAGATAATTCACCCCTCCACTTT
TRBD1,TRBJ2-7,.,TRBV5-6,CASSSTRDRYEQYF,TGTGCCAGCAGCTCAACCCGGGACAGGTACGAGCAGTACTTC
.,TRBJ1-6,.,TRBV28,CASSVGSPPPPLHF,TGTGCCAGTTCCGTCGGGTCACCCCCTCCACCCCTCCACTTT
.,TRBJ1-2,.,TRBV9,CASSATPQAYDYTF,TGTGCCAGCAGCGCCACCCCGCAAGCTTATGACTACACCTTC
.,TRBJ2-7,.,TRBV30,CAWRTADRYEQYF,TGTGCCTGGAGAACAGCAGATCGCTACGAGCAGTACTTC
.,TRBJ1-2,.,TRBV28,CASSLSPRMNYGYTF,TGTGCCAGCAGTTTATCCCCGCGGATGAACTATGGCTACACCTTC
.,TRBJ1-1,.,TRBV5-6,CASSLGTRFEAFF,TGTGCCAGCAGCTTGGGAACACGCTTTGAAGCTTTCTTT
.,TRBJ1-2,.,TRBV4-3,CASSQDWAENYGYTF,TGCGCCAGCAGCCAAGATTGGGCAGAGAACTATGGCTACACCTTC
.,TRBJ2-1,.,TRBV7-2,CASSLRGDYNEQFF,TGTGCCAGCAGCTTGCGCGGGGACTACAATGAGCAGTTCTTC
.,TRBJ2-3,few,TRBV20-1,CSARTQRTQYF,TGCAGTGCGAGAACTCAGAGGACGCAGTATTTT
TRBD1,TRBJ1-3,.,TRBV18,CASSRQGGQTGNTIYF,TGTGCCAGCTCACGACAGGGGGGCCAAACTGGAAACACCATATATTTT
TRBD1,TRBJ1-1,.,TRBV11-2,CASSLSRTGGDTEAFF,TGTGCCAGCAGCTTATCGCGGACAGGGGGAGACACTGAAGCTTTCTTT
.,TRBJ1-1,.,TRBV29-1,CSVERGTETEAFF,TGCAGCGTTGAAAGGGGCACCGAGACTGAAGCTTTCTTT
.,TRBJ2-7,.,TRBV6-5,CASSPVWDSTYEQYF,TGTGCCAGCAGCCCCGTCTGGGACTCAACCTACGAGCAGTACTTC
TRBD2,TRBJ2-1,.,TRBV7-6,CASSLVFQGLAGGGSYNEQFF,TGTGCCAGCAGCTTAGTATTTCAGGGGCTAGCGGGAGGGGGGTCCTACAATGAGCAGTTCTTC
.,TRBJ2-1,few,TRBV7-8,CASSYRQGNWGDNEQFF,TGTGCCAGCAGCTACCGTCAGGGTAATTGGGGGGACAATGAGCAGTTCTTC
.,TRBJ2-7,.,TRBV4-1,CASSQGSLSGTTYEQYF,TGCGCCAGCAGCCAAGGAAGCCTAAGCGGCACTACCTACGAGCAGTACTTC
.,TRBJ2-3,.,TRBV4-3,CASSQGWSATDTQYF,TGCGCCAGCAGCCAAGGATGGTCAGCGACAGATACGCAGTATTTT
.,TRBJ1-5,.,TRBV2,CASSGGRDTQPQHF,TGTGCCAGCAGTGGCGGCAGGGATACTCAGCCCCAGCATTTT
TRBD2,TRBJ2-7,.,TRBV5-1,CASSLGSGAYEQYF,TGCGCCAGCAGCTTGGGTAGCGGGGCCTACGAGCAGTACTTC
TRBD1,TRBJ2-3,.,TRBV4-3,CASGTQGALADTQYF,TGCGCCAGCGGAACACAGGGGGCTTTGGCAGATACGCAGTATTTT
TRBD1,TRBJ1-2,.,TRBV28,CASSLGTDYGYTF,TGTGCCAGCAGTCTGGGGACAGACTATGGCTACACCTTC
.,TRBJ1-6,few,TRBV30,CAWTGGNNSPLHF,TGTGCCTGGACTGGGGGGAATAATTCACCCCTCCACTTT